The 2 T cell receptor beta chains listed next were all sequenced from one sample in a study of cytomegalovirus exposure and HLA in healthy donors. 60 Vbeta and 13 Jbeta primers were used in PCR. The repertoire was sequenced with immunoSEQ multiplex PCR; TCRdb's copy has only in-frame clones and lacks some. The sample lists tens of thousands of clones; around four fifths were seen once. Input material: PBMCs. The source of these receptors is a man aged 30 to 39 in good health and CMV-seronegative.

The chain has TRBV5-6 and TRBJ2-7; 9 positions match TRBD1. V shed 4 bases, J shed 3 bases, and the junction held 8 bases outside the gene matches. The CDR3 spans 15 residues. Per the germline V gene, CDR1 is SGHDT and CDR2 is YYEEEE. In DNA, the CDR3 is TGTGCCAGCAGCCACGGGGGGACAGGGCACTACGAGCAGTACTTC. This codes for CASSHGGTGHYEQYF.

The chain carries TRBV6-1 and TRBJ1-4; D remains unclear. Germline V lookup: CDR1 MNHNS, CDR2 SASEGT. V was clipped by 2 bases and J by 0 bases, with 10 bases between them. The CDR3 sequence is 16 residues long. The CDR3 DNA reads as TGTGCCAGCAGTGAATTAACACCCGCAACTAATGAAAAACTGTTTTTT. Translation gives CASSELTPATNEKLFF.